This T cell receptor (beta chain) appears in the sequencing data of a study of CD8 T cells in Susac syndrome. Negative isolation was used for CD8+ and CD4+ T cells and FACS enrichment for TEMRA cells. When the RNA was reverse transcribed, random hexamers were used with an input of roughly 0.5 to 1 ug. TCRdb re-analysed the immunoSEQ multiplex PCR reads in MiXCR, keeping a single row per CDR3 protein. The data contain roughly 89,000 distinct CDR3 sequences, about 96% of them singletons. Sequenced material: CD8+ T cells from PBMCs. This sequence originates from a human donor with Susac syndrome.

The CDR3 loop is CASTLTAFGYTEAFF. CDR3 nucleotides: TGTGCCAGCACCTTAACAGCGTTTGGGTACACTGAAGCTTTCTTT. J is TRBJ1-1 and V is TRBV27; D gene uncertain. This CDR3 comprises 15 residues. V was trimmed by 7 bases and J by 3 bases, leaving 18 bases between them. The V gene's germline CDR1 is MNHEY and CDR2 SMNVEV (reference sequence).